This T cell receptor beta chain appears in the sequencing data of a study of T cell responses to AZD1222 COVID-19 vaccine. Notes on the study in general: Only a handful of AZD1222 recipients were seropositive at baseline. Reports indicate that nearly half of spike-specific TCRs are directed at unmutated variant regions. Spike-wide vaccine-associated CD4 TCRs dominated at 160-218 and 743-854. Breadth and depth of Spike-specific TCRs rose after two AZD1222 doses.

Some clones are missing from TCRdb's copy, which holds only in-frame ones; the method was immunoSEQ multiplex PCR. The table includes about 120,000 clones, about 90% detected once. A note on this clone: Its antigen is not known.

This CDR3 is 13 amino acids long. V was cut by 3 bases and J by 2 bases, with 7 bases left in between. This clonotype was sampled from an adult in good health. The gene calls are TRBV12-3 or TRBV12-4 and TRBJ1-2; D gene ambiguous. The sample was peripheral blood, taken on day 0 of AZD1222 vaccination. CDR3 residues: CASSFSGNYGYTF. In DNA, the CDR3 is TGTGCCAGCAGTTTTTCCGGGAACTATGGCTACACCTTC.